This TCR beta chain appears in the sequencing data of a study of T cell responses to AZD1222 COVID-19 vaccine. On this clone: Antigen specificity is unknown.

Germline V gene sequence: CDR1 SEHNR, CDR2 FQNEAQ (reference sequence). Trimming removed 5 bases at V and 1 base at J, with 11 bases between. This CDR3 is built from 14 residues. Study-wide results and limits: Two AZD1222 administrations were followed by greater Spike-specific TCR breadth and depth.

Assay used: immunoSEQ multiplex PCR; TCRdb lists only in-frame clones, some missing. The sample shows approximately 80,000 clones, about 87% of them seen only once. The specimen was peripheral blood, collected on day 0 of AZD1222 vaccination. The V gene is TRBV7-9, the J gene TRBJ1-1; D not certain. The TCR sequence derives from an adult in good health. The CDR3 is CASSPLLRNTEAFF. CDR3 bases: TGTGCCAGCAGCCCCCTTTTGAGGAACACTGAAGCTTTCTTT.